These 14 T cell receptor beta chains originate from one sample sequenced in a study of blood T cell repertoires in COVID-19. This table comes from immunoSEQ multiplex PCR, and its TCRdb copy is limited to in-frame clones, with some not included. The sample includes about 140,000 clones, 60% to 85% of them seen just once. The specimen sequenced was peripheral blood. Receptors originate from a woman in her fifties or sixties with acute or convalescent COVID-19.

The V gene is TRBV6-5, the J gene TRBJ1-5; D is undetermined. V lost 6 bases, J lost 4 bases, and 10 bases lay in between. The CDR3 is 13 residues long. The V gene's germline CDR1 is MNHEY and CDR2 SVGAGI. The CDR3 bases are TGTGCCAGCAGCCACCGCGGGAATCAGCCCCAGCATTTT. It translates to CASSHRGNQPQHF.

The chain joins TRBV4-1 to TRBJ1-2; tentative D call: TRBD1 (6 bases). The CDR3 runs 13 residues. CDR1 and CDR2 from the germline V gene are MGHRA and YSYEKL. The germline V and J ends were trimmed by 5 bases and 6 bases, with 13 bases remaining between them. The CDR3 loop reads CASSKTGPHGYTF. CDR3 nucleotide sequence: TGCGCCAGCAGCAAGACAGGTCCTCATGGCTACACCTTC.

The V gene is TRBV27, the J gene TRBJ1-1; D gene ambiguous. This CDR3 comprises 14 residues. Germline V gives CDR1 MNHEY, CDR2 SMNVEV (reference sequence). V gave up 5 bases and J gave up 8 bases, with 18 bases separating them. CDR3 nucleotide sequence: TGTGCCAGCAGTGATAGTCCCTATAGTTTAGAAGCTTTCTTT. It encodes CASSDSPYSLEAFF.

The V and J genes are TRBV7-9 and TRBJ1-2; 7 nucleotides line up with TRBD1. CDR3 length: 15 residues. The J segment lost 4 bases and the V segment lost 4 bases, leaving 9 bases of the junction unmatched. Germline CDR1 and CDR2: SEHNR and FQNEAQ (reference sequence). For the CDR3, the DNA is TGTGCCAGCAGCTCCCACTCGACAGGGCTCTATGGCTACACCTTC. This gives the protein CASSSHSTGLYGYTF. Full variable domain (rest looked up from reference TRBV7-9 and TRBJ1-2): DTGVSQNPRHKITKRGQNVTFRCDPISEHNRLYWYRQTLGQGPEFLTYFQNEAQLEKSRLLSDRFSAERPKGSFSTLEIQRTEQGDSAMYLCASSSHSTGLYGYTFGSGTRLTVV.

The chain combines TRBV18 with TRBJ1-5; TRBD1 matches 7 bases. Looked up from germline, CDR1 is KGHSH and CDR2 is LQKENI. Trimming removed 5 bases from V and 4 bases from J; junction bases left unmatched: 8. The CDR3 totals 15 residues. The CDR3 DNA sequence: TGTGCCAGCTCAGCCCCGGGACAGATAAATCAGCCCCAGCATTTT. Residues: CASSAPGQINQPQHF.

The V gene is TRBV5-4, the J gene TRBJ2-7, with TRBD2 matching 7 bases. The CDR3 consists of 19 residues. After removal of 1 base from V and 0 bases from J, the junction contained 16 bases not matched to a gene. Germline V CDR1 and CDR2: SGHNT, YYREEE (reference sequence). The CDR3 region has the DNA TGTGCCAGCAGCTTGATGATCTCGCCTAGCGGCTCCTACTCCTACGAGCAGTACTTC. Encoded protein: CASSLMISPSGSYSYEQYF.

The V gene is TRBV6-5, the J gene TRBJ1-2, with 11 nucleotides matching TRBD1. The CDR3 runs 14 residues. V was pared by 4 bases and J by 8 bases, with 6 bases of the junction left unmatched. From germline, CDR1 is MNHEY and CDR2 SVGAGI. The CDR3 bases are TGTGCCAGCAGTTCCCGGACAGGGGGCGAAGGCTACACCTTC. It is translated as CASSSRTGGEGYTF.

The rearrangement links TRBV6-1 to TRBJ2-7, with 12 bases fitting TRBD2. J was trimmed by 4 bases and V by 3 bases; bases with no gene match: 16. This CDR3 comprises 19 residues. Germline-derived CDR1 and CDR2 are MNHNS and SASEGT. The CDR3 spells CASSDPTGRLAGGPYEQYF. The CDR3 coding sequence is TGTGCCAGCAGTGACCCGACAGGGAGGCTAGCGGGAGGGCCTTACGAGCAGTACTTC.

The CDR3 bases are TGCGCCAGCAGCCTTGAAGGGACAGGGGGGCGAGGCTACACCTTC. This encodes CASSLEGTGGRGYTF. The rearrangement uses TRBV5-1 and TRBJ1-2; 11 bases fit TRBD1. The V gene end was trimmed by 4 bases and the J gene end by 8 bases; junction bases not matched to a gene: 10. This CDR3 region has 15 residues. Germline CDR1 and CDR2: SGHRS and YFSETQ.

V gene TRBV19 combines with J gene TRBJ2-7; tentative D call: TRBD2 (6 bases). This CDR3 region has 13 residues. Germline values: CDR1 LNHDA, CDR2 SQIVND (reference sequence). Trimming took off 3 bases at V and 4 bases at J, with 10 bases between the two ends. CDR3 DNA: TGTGCCAGTAGTATTGTGGCGGGGTACGAGCAGTACTTC. Protein: CASSIVAGYEQYF.

This chain joins TRBV30 and TRBJ1-1; D perhaps matches TRBD1 (6 bases). The V gene lost 3 bases and the J gene lost 10 bases, with 15 bases spanning the gap. Germline V gene data show CDR1 as GTSNPN and CDR2 as SVGIG (reference sequence). The CDR3 is 12 amino acids. CDR3 sequence: CAWSTQGFGAFF. CDR3 bases: TGTGCCTGGAGCACACAGGGCTTTGGAGCTTTCTTT.

The V gene is TRBV6-5, the J gene TRBJ2-1; 7 nucleotides line up with TRBD2. Trimming cost V 9 bases and J 4 bases; bases outside gene matches: 12. From germline, CDR1 is MNHEY and CDR2 SVGAGI. The length of the CDR3 is 15 residues. The CDR3 sequence is CASGGVAGSYNEQFF. CDR3 sequence (DNA): TGTGCCAGTGGGGGGGTGGCAGGATCATACAATGAGCAGTTCTTC.

This chain connects TRBV10-2 to TRBJ1-5, with D possibly being TRBD1 (5 bases). The length of the CDR3 is 14 residues. V lost 4 bases and J lost 3, with 10 bases in between. Looked up from germline, CDR1 is WSHSY and CDR2 is SAAADI. Here the CDR3 reads CASSGTRVNQPQHF. CDR3 sequence (DNA): TGCGCCAGCAGTGGGACCAGGGTCAATCAGCCCCAGCATTTT.

This clone was found a few times. This chain links TRBV3-1 (or the pseudogene TRBV3-2) with TRBJ2-2; possibly TRBD2 for D (5 bases). CDR3 size: 17 residues. V gave up 0 bases and J gave up 2 bases, with 13 bases separating them. CDR1 and CDR2 (germline): LGHDT, YNNKEL (reference sequence). The CDR3 is CASSQDKGLPNTGELFF. CDR3 DNA sequence: TGTGCCAGCAGCCAAGACAAAGGACTGCCAAACACCGGGGAGCTGTTTTTT.